Listed below are T cell receptor beta chains from one sample, sequenced in a study of PD-1 blockade in classical Hodgkin lymphoma. TCRdb's table, derived via immunoSEQ multiplex PCR, lists solely in-frame clones and lacks some. Of about 16,000 clones in the sample, about four fifths were seen once. Sequenced sample: peripheral blood mononuclear cells (PBMCs). All receptors come from a human donor with classical Hodgkin lymphoma. CDR3s include the opening cysteine and the closing phenylalanine or tryptophan. Each record gives: V gene, D gene, clone size, J gene, CDR3 protein, CDR3 DNA. The D gene is left open where the match is weak. Not all rows give a size; the values are once, few, many and, for expanded clones, a class.

v_call: TRBV5-4; d_call: .; clone_size: .; j_call: TRBJ2-7; cdr3_aa: CASSTTTGPYEQYF; cdr3_nt: TGTGCCAGCAGCACGACTACAGGACCCTACGAGCAGTACTTC
v_call: TRBV18; d_call: .; clone_size: .; j_call: TRBJ1-3; cdr3_aa: CASSDRFDSGNTIYF; cdr3_nt: TGTGCCAGCTCGGATAGATTCGACTCTGGAAACACCATATATTTT
v_call: TRBV6-5; d_call: .; clone_size: .; j_call: TRBJ1-1; cdr3_aa: CASSYGGTGTEAFF; cdr3_nt: TGTGCCAGCAGTTACGGAGGGACGGGCACTGAAGCTTTCTTT
v_call: TRBV19; d_call: TRBD2; clone_size: .; j_call: TRBJ2-1; cdr3_aa: CASSIRSSGRVNEQFF; cdr3_nt: TGTGCCAGTAGTATTAGATCCAGCGGGAGGGTAAATGAGCAGTTCTTC
v_call: TRBV27; d_call: .; clone_size: .; j_call: TRBJ1-2; cdr3_aa: CASSPHPLDGYTF; cdr3_nt: TGTGCCAGCAGTCCCCATCCCTTAGATGGCTACACCTTC
v_call: TRBV5-5; d_call: TRBD2; clone_size: .; j_call: TRBJ2-2; cdr3_aa: CASSAGQRLAGVPNTGELFF; cdr3_nt: TGTGCCAGCAGCGCAGGACAGCGACTAGCGGGAGTTCCGAACACCGGGGAGCTGTTTTTT
v_call: TRBV2; d_call: .; clone_size: once; j_call: TRBJ2-7; cdr3_aa: CAGGVGDEGLKQYF; cdr3_nt: TGTGCCGGTGGGGTGGGGGACGAGGGACTTAAGCAGTACTTC
v_call: TRBV29-1; d_call: .; clone_size: .; j_call: TRBJ2-3; cdr3_aa: CSVPSPFRTDTQYF; cdr3_nt: TGCAGCGTCCCCAGCCCCTTCCGCACAGATACGCAGTATTTT
v_call: TRBV4-2; d_call: .; clone_size: .; j_call: TRBJ2-7; cdr3_aa: CASSQDASAAAEQYF; cdr3_nt: TGTGCCAGCAGCCAAGACGCTTCGGCCGCGGCCGAGCAGTACTTC
v_call: TRBV9; d_call: TRBD2; clone_size: .; j_call: TRBJ2-7; cdr3_aa: CASSALAGEGYEQYF; cdr3_nt: TGTGCCAGCAGCGCTCTAGCGGGAGAGGGCTACGAGCAGTACTTC
v_call: TRBV19; d_call: .; clone_size: .; j_call: TRBJ1-1; cdr3_aa: CASSILGLNTEAFF; cdr3_nt: TGTGCCAGTAGTATATTGGGCCTTAACACTGAAGCTTTCTTT
v_call: TRBV11-1; d_call: .; clone_size: .; j_call: TRBJ2-3; cdr3_aa: CASSLGAGAGTDTQYF; cdr3_nt: TGTGCCAGCAGCTTGGGGGCAGGGGCTGGCACAGATACGCAGTATTTT
v_call: TRBV6-1; d_call: .; clone_size: .; j_call: TRBJ2-7; cdr3_aa: CASSDPEESRGLVYEQYF; cdr3_nt: TGTGCCAGCAGTGATCCCGAGGAGAGCCGGGGGCTCGTCTACGAGCAGTACTTC
v_call: TRBV6-6; d_call: .; clone_size: .; j_call: TRBJ2-7; cdr3_aa: CASSTAGFYEQYF; cdr3_nt: TGTGCCAGCAGTACAGCAGGGTTCTACGAGCAGTACTTC
v_call: TRBV14; d_call: .; clone_size: once; j_call: TRBJ2-3; cdr3_aa: CASSQGESTDTQYF; cdr3_nt: TGTGCCAGCAGCCAAGGGGAAAGCACAGATACGCAGTATTTT
v_call: TRBV7-2; d_call: .; clone_size: .; j_call: TRBJ2-2; cdr3_aa: CASSPLGTTTGELFF; cdr3_nt: TGTGCCAGCAGCCCCCTCGGAACGACGACCGGGGAGCTGTTTTTT
v_call: TRBV28; d_call: .; clone_size: .; j_call: TRBJ2-5; cdr3_aa: CASSSLPGQPTHQETQYF; cdr3_nt: TGTGCCAGCAGTTCCTTACCCGGACAGCCGACTCATCAAGAGACCCAGTACTTC
v_call: TRBV9; d_call: TRBD2; clone_size: .; j_call: TRBJ2-7; cdr3_aa: CASSVEASGDYEQYF; cdr3_nt: TGTGCCAGCAGCGTAGAGGCTAGCGGAGACTACGAGCAGTACTTC
v_call: TRBV19; d_call: TRBD1; clone_size: .; j_call: TRBJ1-4; cdr3_aa: CASSIRDSEKLFF; cdr3_nt: TGTGCCAGTAGTATCCGGGACAGCGAAAAACTGTTTTTT
v_call: TRBV2; d_call: .; clone_size: .; j_call: TRBJ2-7; cdr3_aa: CASSARPTKDSTYEQYF; cdr3_nt: TGTGCCAGCAGTGCACGTCCAACCAAAGACAGCACCTACGAGCAGTACTTC
v_call: TRBV6-5; d_call: .; clone_size: .; j_call: TRBJ2-2; cdr3_aa: CASSYSAGAVRSLFF; cdr3_nt: TGTGCCAGCAGTTACTCAGCCGGAGCCGTTAGGTCGCTGTTTTTT
v_call: TRBV29-1; d_call: .; clone_size: medium-sized; j_call: TRBJ1-5; cdr3_aa: CSVRAGIGVNQPQHF; cdr3_nt: TGCAGCGTTAGAGCAGGTATAGGGGTCAATCAGCCCCAGCATTTT
v_call: TRBV6-4; d_call: TRBD2; clone_size: .; j_call: TRBJ2-3; cdr3_aa: CASSDHHGGRTSASTDTQYF; cdr3_nt: TGTGCCAGCAGTGACCACCACGGCGGCAGGACTAGCGCTAGCACAGATACGCAGTATTTT
v_call: TRBV5-8; d_call: .; clone_size: .; j_call: TRBJ2-3; cdr3_aa: CASSLGFGTDTQYF; cdr3_nt: TGTGCCAGCAGCTTGGGGTTCGGCACAGATACGCAGTATTTT
v_call: TRBV6-5; d_call: .; clone_size: .; j_call: TRBJ1-5; cdr3_aa: CASSFDRKNQPQHF; cdr3_nt: TGTGCCAGCAGTTTCGACAGGAAGAATCAGCCCCAGCATTTT
v_call: TRBV6-4; d_call: TRBD2; clone_size: .; j_call: TRBJ2-3; cdr3_aa: CASSALAGESDTQYF; cdr3_nt: TGTGCCAGCAGTGCCCTAGCGGGAGAAAGTGATACGCAGTATTTT
v_call: TRBV11-3; d_call: TRBD2; clone_size: .; j_call: TRBJ2-1; cdr3_aa: CASSLDGRLAGHNEQFF; cdr3_nt: TGTGCCAGCAGCTTAGATGGAAGACTAGCGGGCCACAATGAGCAGTTCTTC
v_call: TRBV29-1; d_call: TRBD2; clone_size: .; j_call: TRBJ2-7; cdr3_aa: CSVGGTSGSYEQYF; cdr3_nt: TGCAGCGTTGGGGGGACTAGCGGGAGTTACGAGCAGTACTTC
v_call: TRBV7-9; d_call: .; clone_size: once; j_call: TRBJ2-7; cdr3_aa: CASSQGTVYEQYF; cdr3_nt: TGTGCCAGCAGCCAGGGGACCGTCTACGAGCAGTACTTC
v_call: TRBV10-3; d_call: TRBD2; clone_size: .; j_call: TRBJ2-3; cdr3_aa: CATTSGIDTQYF; cdr3_nt: TGTGCTACGACTAGCGGGATAGATACGCAGTATTTT
v_call: TRBV9; d_call: .; clone_size: .; j_call: TRBJ2-1; cdr3_aa: CASSPNPAGEQFF; cdr3_nt: TGTGCCAGCAGCCCTAACCCAGCGGGCGAGCAGTTCTTC
v_call: TRBV27; d_call: .; clone_size: .; j_call: TRBJ2-7; cdr3_aa: CASSFRDSYEQYF; cdr3_nt: TGTGCCAGCAGTTTCCGAGACTCCTACGAGCAGTACTTC
v_call: TRBV7-7; d_call: TRBD2; clone_size: medium-sized; j_call: TRBJ2-1; cdr3_aa: CASSPTGSRLAGYNEQFF; cdr3_nt: TGTGCTAGCAGCCCGACAGGGTCGCGACTAGCGGGATACAATGAGCAGTTCTTC
v_call: TRBV10-2; d_call: .; clone_size: .; j_call: TRBJ2-7; cdr3_aa: CASSLTDYEQYF; cdr3_nt: TGCGCCAGCAGTCTGACAGACTACGAGCAGTACTTC
v_call: TRBV6-6; d_call: .; clone_size: once; j_call: TRBJ2-7; cdr3_aa: CASSPPEFDEQYF; cdr3_nt: TGTGCCAGCAGTCCACCAGAGTTCGACGAGCAGTACTTC
v_call: TRBV11-2; d_call: TRBD2; clone_size: .; j_call: TRBJ2-5; cdr3_aa: CASSLDRWASGQNQETQYF; cdr3_nt: TGTGCCAGCAGCTTAGATCGGTGGGCTAGCGGTCAGAACCAAGAGACCCAGTACTTC
v_call: TRBV6-5; d_call: .; clone_size: few; j_call: TRBJ2-7; cdr3_aa: CASSYRGLTYEQYF; cdr3_nt: TGTGCCAGCAGTTACAGGGGCCTGACCTACGAGCAGTACTTC
v_call: TRBV6-4; d_call: TRBD1; clone_size: .; j_call: TRBJ2-5; cdr3_aa: CASSAGTGGQETQYF; cdr3_nt: TGTGCCAGCAGTGCCGGGACAGGGGGCCAAGAGACCCAGTACTTC
v_call: TRBV6-5; d_call: .; clone_size: few; j_call: TRBJ2-5; cdr3_aa: CASRAGRGRQETQYF; cdr3_nt: TGTGCCAGCAGGGCCGGGAGAGGGCGGCAAGAGACCCAGTACTTC
v_call: TRBV5-4; d_call: .; clone_size: .; j_call: TRBJ2-3; cdr3_aa: CASSYTRERTQYF; cdr3_nt: TGTGCCAGCAGCTACACCAGGGAACGCACGCAGTATTTT
v_call: TRBV11-2; d_call: .; clone_size: .; j_call: TRBJ2-3; cdr3_aa: CASSSGVTDTQYF; cdr3_nt: TGTGCCAGCAGCTCCGGGGTGACAGATACGCAGTATTTT
v_call: TRBV5-1; d_call: TRBD2; clone_size: .; j_call: TRBJ2-2; cdr3_aa: CASSPPAGWGTGELFF; cdr3_nt: TGCGCCAGCAGCCCGCCAGCGGGATGGGGGACCGGGGAGCTGTTTTTT
v_call: TRBV19; d_call: .; clone_size: .; j_call: TRBJ1-3; cdr3_aa: CASSPTKTGNTIYF; cdr3_nt: TGTGCCAGTAGTCCAACAAAAACGGGAAACACCATATATTTT
v_call: TRBV19; d_call: .; clone_size: .; j_call: TRBJ1-1; cdr3_aa: CASSLRENTEAFF; cdr3_nt: TGTGCCAGTAGCCTCAGGGAAAACACTGAAGCTTTCTTT
v_call: TRBV15; d_call: .; clone_size: .; j_call: TRBJ1-5; cdr3_aa: CATSRDQNQPQHF; cdr3_nt: TGTGCCACCAGCAGAGATCAGAATCAGCCCCAGCATTTT
v_call: TRBV27; d_call: TRBD2; clone_size: .; j_call: TRBJ2-1; cdr3_aa: CASSRPGASGRDNEQFF; cdr3_nt: TGTGCCAGCAGCCGCCCCGGGGCTAGCGGGAGGGACAATGAGCAGTTCTTC
v_call: TRBV7-3; d_call: TRBD1; clone_size: .; j_call: TRBJ2-3; cdr3_aa: CASNSGTGADTQYF; cdr3_nt: TGTGCCAGCAACTCCGGGACAGGGGCAGATACGCAGTATTTT
v_call: TRBV7-7; d_call: .; clone_size: .; j_call: TRBJ2-2; cdr3_aa: CASSLAANTGELFF; cdr3_nt: TGTGCCAGCAGCTTGGCAGCGAACACCGGGGAGCTGTTTTTT
v_call: TRBV28; d_call: .; clone_size: .; j_call: TRBJ2-1; cdr3_aa: CASSLGVDEQFF; cdr3_nt: TGTGCCAGCAGTTTGGGAGTCGATGAGCAGTTCTTC
v_call: TRBV18; d_call: TRBD1; clone_size: once; j_call: TRBJ2-7; cdr3_aa: CASSKQTGGGNEQYF; cdr3_nt: TGTGCCAGCTCAAAGCAGACAGGGGGCGGAAACGAGCAGTACTTC
v_call: TRBV5-1; d_call: TRBD1; clone_size: .; j_call: TRBJ1-1; cdr3_aa: CASSLLTGMNTEAFF; cdr3_nt: TGCGCCAGCAGCCTACTGACAGGGATGAACACTGAAGCTTTCTTT
v_call: TRBV28; d_call: .; clone_size: .; j_call: TRBJ2-7; cdr3_aa: CASSSFPGLVNYEQYF; cdr3_nt: TGTGCCAGCAGTTCATTCCCCGGACTGGTGAACTACGAGCAGTACTTC